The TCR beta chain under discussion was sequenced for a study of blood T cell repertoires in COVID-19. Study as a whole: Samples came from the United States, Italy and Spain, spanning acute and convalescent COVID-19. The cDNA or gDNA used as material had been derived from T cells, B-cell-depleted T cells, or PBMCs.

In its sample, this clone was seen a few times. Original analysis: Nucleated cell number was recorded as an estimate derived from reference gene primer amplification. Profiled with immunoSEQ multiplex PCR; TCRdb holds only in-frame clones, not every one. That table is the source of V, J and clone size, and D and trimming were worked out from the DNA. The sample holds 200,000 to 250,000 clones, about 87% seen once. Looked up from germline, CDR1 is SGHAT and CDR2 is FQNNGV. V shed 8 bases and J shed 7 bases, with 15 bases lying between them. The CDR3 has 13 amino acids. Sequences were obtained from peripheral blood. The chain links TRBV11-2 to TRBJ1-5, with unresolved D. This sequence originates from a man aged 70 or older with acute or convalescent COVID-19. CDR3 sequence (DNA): TGTGCCAGCCAACGGGAGGGCGGCCAGCCCCAGCATTTT. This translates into CASQREGGQPQHF.